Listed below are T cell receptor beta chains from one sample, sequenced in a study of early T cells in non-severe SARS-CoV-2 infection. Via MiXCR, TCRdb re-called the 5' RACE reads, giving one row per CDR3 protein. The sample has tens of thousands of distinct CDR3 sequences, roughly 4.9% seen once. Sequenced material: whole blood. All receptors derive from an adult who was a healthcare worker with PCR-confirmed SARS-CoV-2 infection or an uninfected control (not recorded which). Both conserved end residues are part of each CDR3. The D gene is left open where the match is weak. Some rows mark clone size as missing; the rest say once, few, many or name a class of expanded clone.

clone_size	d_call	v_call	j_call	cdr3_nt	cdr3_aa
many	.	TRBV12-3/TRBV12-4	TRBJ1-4	TGTGCCAGCAGCCGGACATCAGATAATGAAAAACTGTTTTTT	CASSRTSDNEKLFF
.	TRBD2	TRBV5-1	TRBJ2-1	TGCGCCAGCAGGCTAGCGGGAGGGCCGTATGAGCAGTTCTTC	CASRLAGGPYEQFF
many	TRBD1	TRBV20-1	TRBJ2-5	TGCAGTGCTAACAGGGGGGAGACCCAGTACTTC	CSANRGETQYF
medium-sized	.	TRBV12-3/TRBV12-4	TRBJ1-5	TGTGCCAGCAGCCGGATACCCCAGCCCCAGCATTTT	CASSRIPQPQHF
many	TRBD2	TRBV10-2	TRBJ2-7	TGCGCCAGCAGTGAGTTTGCCGGGAGGGCCTACGAGCAGTACTTC	CASSEFAGRAYEQYF
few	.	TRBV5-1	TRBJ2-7	TGCGCCAGCAGCTTGGATACCAGGCCTACCTACGAGCAGTACTTC	CASSLDTRPTYEQYF
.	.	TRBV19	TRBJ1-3	TGTGCCAGTAGACAACAGCACTCTGGAAACACCATATATTTT	CASRQQHSGNTIYF
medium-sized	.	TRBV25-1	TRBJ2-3	TGTGCCAGTCGCGACTCCCGGCTCGCAGATACGCAGTATTTT	CASRDSRLADTQYF
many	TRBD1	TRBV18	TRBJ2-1	TGTGCCAGCTCACTGGGACAGGGGGAGTTCTTC	CASSLGQGEFF
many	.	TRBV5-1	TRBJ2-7	TGCGCCAGCAGCTCGCAACCCTACGAGCAGTACTTC	CASSSQPYEQYF
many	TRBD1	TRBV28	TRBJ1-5	TGTGCCAGCAGTTTCCTGACAGGGGACAATCAGCCCCAGCATTTT	CASSFLTGDNQPQHF
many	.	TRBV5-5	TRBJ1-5	TGTGCCAGCAGCTTGGGCAGAAATCAGCCCCAGCATTTT	CASSLGRNQPQHF
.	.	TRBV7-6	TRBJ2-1	TGTGCCAGCACGCCAATACGGCCTGACGATGAGCAGTTCTTC	CASTPIRPDDEQFF
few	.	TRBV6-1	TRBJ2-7	TGTGCCAGCAGCAATGCCCCGACTAGTTCCTACGAGCAGTACTTC	CASSNAPTSSYEQYF
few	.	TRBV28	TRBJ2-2	TGTGCCAGCAGTTTGCAGGGAAACACCGGGGAGCTGTTTTTT	CASSLQGNTGELFF
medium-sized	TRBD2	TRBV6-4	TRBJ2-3	TGTGCCAGCAGCCAGCGGGAGGGCGCAGATACGCAGTATTTT	CASSQREGADTQYF